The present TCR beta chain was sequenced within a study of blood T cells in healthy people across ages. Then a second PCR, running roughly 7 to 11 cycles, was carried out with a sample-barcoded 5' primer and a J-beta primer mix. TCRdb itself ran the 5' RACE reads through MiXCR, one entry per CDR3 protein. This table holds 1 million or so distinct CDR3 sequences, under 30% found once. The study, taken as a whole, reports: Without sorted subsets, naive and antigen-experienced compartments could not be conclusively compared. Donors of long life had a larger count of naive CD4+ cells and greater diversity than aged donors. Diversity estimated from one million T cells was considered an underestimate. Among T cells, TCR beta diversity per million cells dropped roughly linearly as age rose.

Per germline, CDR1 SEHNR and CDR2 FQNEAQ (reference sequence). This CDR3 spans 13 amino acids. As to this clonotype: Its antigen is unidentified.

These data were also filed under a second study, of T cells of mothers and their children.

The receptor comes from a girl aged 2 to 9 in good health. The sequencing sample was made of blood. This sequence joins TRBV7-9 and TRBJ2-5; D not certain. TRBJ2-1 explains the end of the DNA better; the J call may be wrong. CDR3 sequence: CASSNGFYNEQFF. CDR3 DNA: TGTGCCAGCAGCAACGGATTCTACAATGAGCAGTTCTTC.